This TCR beta chain was sequenced in a study of blood T cell repertoires in COVID-19. Study context: COVID-19 samples, acute and convalescent, were from the United States, Italy and Spain. T cells, B-cell-depleted T cells, or PBMCs supplied cDNA or gDNA.

The Seattle site enrolled patients during active infection and followed them longitudinally. The CDR3 runs to 15 residues. Trimming removed 0 bases at V and 6 bases at J, with 15 bases between. Germline CDR1 reads SGHRS; CDR2 reads YFSETQ. Here immunoSEQ multiplex PCR was the method, and the copy in TCRdb shows in-frame clones only, minus some. This table has about 160,000 clones, roughly 93% appearing once. Sequencing was performed on peripheral blood. The receptor's source is a woman aged 55-69 years with COVID-19, enrolled during active disease. The chain joins TRBV5-1 to TRBJ1-2; a possible D gene is TRBD1 (5 bases). CDR3 nucleotides: TGCGCCAGCAGCTTGGAAGGGGCGGGGCTCAATGGCTACACCTTC. Its protein is CASSLEGAGLNGYTF.